One sample yielded the 25 T cell receptor beta chains listed below, sequenced in a study of T-cell memory formation after mild COVID-19. Using its own MiXCR run on the 5' RACE reads, TCRdb lists one record per CDR3 protein. The table includes 250,000 or so distinct CDR3 sequences, roughly 18% detected once. The source material was PBMCs or a T cell subset sorted from them (not recorded which). These TCRs come from a man younger than 30 who had mild COVID-19 (a few samples of this study predate the infection). Cell type and time point are not known.

This clonotype was picked up many times. The chain couples TRBV4-1 to TRBJ1-1; weak D call: TRBD1 (5 bases). The germline gives CDR1 MGHRA, CDR2 YSYEKL. CDR3 length equals 15 residues. V was cut by 0 bases and J by 0 bases, with 8 bases left in between. CDR3 nucleotide sequence: TGCGCCAGCAGCCAAGATGAGGGGATGAACACTGAAGCTTTCTTT. It encodes CASSQDEGMNTEAFF.

V and J are TRBV6-5 and TRBJ2-3; 11 bases are shared with TRBD1. CDR3 length: 16 amino acids. V was pared by 6 bases and J by 4 bases, with 9 bases of the junction left unmatched. The germline V gene has CDR1 MNHEY and CDR2 SVGAGI. The CDR3 loop is CASSRWTGGLADTQYF. CDR3 DNA sequence: TGTGCCAGCAGCCGTTGGACAGGGGGCTTAGCAGATACGCAGTATTTT.

The genes are TRBV10-3 and TRBJ2-5, with D maybe TRBD1 (6 bases). The V end lost 8 bases, the J end lost 2 bases, and 18 bases lay between the germline ends. The CDR3 runs 15 residues. The germline CDR1 and CDR2 sequences are ENHRY and SYGVKD. The CDR3 bases are TGTGCCATCGGTCGGCAGGGGAGACCACAAGAGACCCAGTACTTC. Residues: CAIGRQGRPQETQYF.

The chain recombines TRBV29-1 with TRBJ2-3, with D possibly being TRBD1 (5 bases). This CDR3 comprises 12 residues. The V and J ends lost 4 bases and 4 bases respectively, with 9 bases between them. CDR1 and CDR2 from the germline V gene are SQVTM and ANQGSEA. The CDR3 DNA sequence: TGCAGCGTTGCAGGGATTGCAGATACGCAGTATTTT. It codes for CSVAGIADTQYF.

This clonotype has a count of ten or more. The J gene is TRBJ2-2, the V gene TRBV5-1; 7 bases match TRBD1. V was pared by 4 bases and J by 1 base, with 4 bases of the junction left unmatched. This CDR3 is built from 15 residues. CDR1 is SGHRS and CDR2 is YFSETQ in the germline V gene. The CDR3 region is CASSPRTGNTGELFF. As DNA, the CDR3 is TGCGCCAGCAGCCCTCGGACAGGGAACACCGGGGAGCTGTTTTTT.

J is TRBJ1-3 and V is TRBV20-1; TRBD1 is a possible D gene (5 bases). Trimming removed 6 bases at V and 0 bases at J, with 9 bases between. Germline values: CDR1 DFQATT, CDR2 SNEGSKA (reference sequence). The CDR3 runs 13 residues. The CDR3 coding sequence is TGCAGTGCCTGGGGGAGCTCTGGAAACACCATATATTTT. Protein sequence: CSAWGSSGNTIYF.

This chain joins TRBV4-2 and TRBJ2-7, with 8 bases lining up with TRBD2. Per germline, CDR1 LGHNA and CDR2 YNFKEQ. The J segment lost 6 bases and the V segment lost 4 bases, leaving 11 bases of the junction unmatched. The CDR3 extends over 15 amino acids. The CDR3 DNA is TGTGCCAGCAGCCTGAGAACGGGGGGGTCCCCCGAGCAGTACTTC. Translation gives CASSLRTGGSPEQYF.

This chain uses TRBV5-6 with TRBJ2-1; possibly TRBD2 for D (6 bases). The CDR3 contains 14 residues. The germline V gene has CDR1 SGHDT and CDR2 YYEEEE. The V end lost 3 bases, the J end lost 7 bases, and 14 bases lay between the germline ends. The CDR3 DNA is TGTGCCAGCAGCTCCTCCGGGGGTCGGAATGAGCAGTTCTTC. Its translation: CASSSSGGRNEQFF.

This clonotype was counted a few times. This chain joins TRBV27 and TRBJ2-7; D uncertain. The V gene's germline CDR1 is MNHEY and CDR2 SMNVEV (reference sequence). The CDR3 runs to 15 residues. Between the trimmed V and J ends, which lost 2 bases and 6 bases, there was a span of 17 bases. For the CDR3, the DNA is TGTGCCAGCAGTTTAGGTGGACGCCCCCTGTCCGAGCAGTACTTC. Protein product: CASSLGGRPLSEQYF.

The chain combines TRBV7-9 with TRBJ1-2; maybe TRBD1 (5 bases). The CDR3 sequence is 14 residues long. Germline assignment: CDR1 SEHNR and CDR2 FQNEAQ (reference sequence). V was clipped by 6 bases and J by 2 bases, with 13 bases between them. The CDR3 protein is CASSRTGTNYGYTF. CDR3 nucleotides: TGTGCCAGCAGTCGGACCGGGACGAACTATGGCTACACCTTC.

This clonotype was recorded only once. The rearrangement joins TRBV29-1 to TRBJ1-6; D ambiguous. The CDR3 extends over 12 amino acids. The V gene lost 7 bases and the J gene lost 7 bases, with 11 bases spanning the gap. Germline V gene data show CDR1 as SQVTM and CDR2 as ANQGSEA. The CDR3 DNA reads as TGCAGCGCCGGAAACCCCAATTCACCCCTCCACTTT. Translation gives CSAGNPNSPLHF.

This clonotype was counted a few times. This chain joins TRBV7-9 and TRBJ2-5, with D uncertain. Germline V gives CDR1 SEHNR, CDR2 FQNEAQ (reference sequence). Trimming took off 1 base at V and 6 bases at J, with 12 bases between the two ends. The CDR3 runs 14 residues. CDR3 residues: CASSLEGFKKTQYF. Written as DNA, the CDR3 is TGTGCCAGCAGCTTAGAAGGGTTCAAGAAGACCCAGTACTTC. The complete variable domain, with remaining parts taken from reference TRBV7-9 and TRBJ2-5, reads DTGVSQNPRHKITKRGQNVTFRCDPISEHNRLYWYRQTLGQGPEFLTYFQNEAQLEKSRLLSDRFSAERPKGSFSTLEIQRTEQGDSAMYLCASSLEGFKKTQYFGPGTRLLVL.

The gene calls are TRBV5-1 and TRBJ2-1; D is ambiguous. Between the trimmed V and J ends, which lost 4 bases and 7 bases, there was a span of 6 bases. The CDR3 spans 11 residues. Germline assignment: CDR1 SGHRS and CDR2 YFSETQ. This CDR3 reads CASSEVNEQFF. In DNA, the CDR3 is TGCGCCAGCAGCGAGGTTAATGAGCAGTTCTTC.

Only a few counts were recorded for this clonotype. The chain carries TRBV7-9 and TRBJ2-5, with TRBD2 identical over 8 bases. The CDR3 is 14 residues long. J was trimmed by 5 bases and V by 4 bases; bases with no gene match: 6. From germline, CDR1 is SEHNR and CDR2 FQNEAQ (reference sequence). The CDR3 region has the DNA TGTGCCAGCAGCTCCCCTACGGGGGGGGAGACCCAGTACTTC. Protein: CASSSPTGGETQYF. Complete variable domain (other parts from reference TRBV7-9 and TRBJ2-5): DTGVSQNPRHKITKRGQNVTFRCDPISEHNRLYWYRQTLGQGPEFLTYFQNEAQLEKSRLLSDRFSAERPKGSFSTLEIQRTEQGDSAMYLCASSSPTGGETQYFGPGTRLLVL.

This clonotype was found a few times. The chain has TRBV6-2 or TRBV6-3 and TRBJ2-3; no definite D call. V lost 7 bases and J 7 bases, leaving 9 bases between the germline ends. The CDR3 extends over 11 amino acids. CDR1 MNHEY and CDR2 SVGEGT come from the germline V gene. The CDR3 DNA reads TGTGCCAGCACTCAGAAGAATACGCAGTATTTT. The encoded protein is CASTQKNTQYF.

The J gene is TRBJ2-7, the V gene TRBV5-1; perhaps TRBD1 as D (6 bases). This CDR3 spans 14 amino acids. V dropped 3 bases and J dropped 5 bases, with 15 bases sitting between them. The germline V gene has CDR1 SGHRS and CDR2 YFSETQ. CDR3 residues: CASSSRGVGHEQYF. CDR3 DNA sequence: TGCGCCAGCAGCTCCAGGGGAGTCGGCCACGAGCAGTACTTC.

The CDR3 DNA is TGTGCCAGCAGCCCCGGGGGGGAGAAGACCCAGTACTTC. Its translation is CASSPGGEKTQYF. The J gene is TRBJ2-5, the V gene TRBV28; TRBD2 matches at 8 bases. The CDR3 totals 13 residues. The germline gives CDR1 MDHEN, CDR2 SYDVKM. Unmatched junction bases numbered 6, after V lost 6 bases and J lost 6 bases.

Notes on this clonotype: The junction shows a germline mismatch at one end, possibly a read error. This sequence joins TRBV2 and TRBJ2-1; 8 positions agree with TRBD1. CDR1 SNHLY and CDR2 FYNNEI come from the germline V gene. CDR3 size: 13 residues. The CDR3 sequence: CANDRGRNNEQFF. The CDR3 nucleotides read TGCGCAAATGACAGGGGACGTAACAATGAGCAGTTCTTC.

This clonotype has a count of ten or more. V is TRBV29-1 and J is TRBJ2-2; D remains ambiguous. V lost 5 bases to trimming and J lost 5 bases, with 6 bases between them. Germline CDR1 is SQVTM and CDR2 is ANQGSEA. The CDR3 length is 11 residues. For the CDR3, the DNA is TGCAGCGTTAAACGGACCGGGGAGCTGTTTTTT. This encodes CSVKRTGELFF.

This chain links TRBV18 with TRBJ2-7; 12 bases agree with TRBD2. Germline values: CDR1 KGHSH, CDR2 LQKENI. V trimming: 5 bases; J trimming: 1 base; junction bases outside the gene matches: 6. This CDR3 has 16 amino acids. The CDR3 region is CASSEGTSGGSYEQYF. CDR3 in DNA: TGTGCCAGCTCAGAAGGAACTAGCGGGGGGTCCTACGAGCAGTACTTC.

The chain joins TRBV12-3 or TRBV12-4 to TRBJ2-5; D unresolved. The CDR3 has 14 amino acids. Trimming removed 1 base from V and 5 bases from J, with 11 bases in between. The CDR3 DNA sequence: TGTGCCAGCAGTTTAGACTTGATCCGTGAGACCCAGTACTTC. Protein: CASSLDLIRETQYF.

This clonotype was detected a few times. The V gene is TRBV5-1, the J gene TRBJ1-1, with D possibly matching TRBD1 (5 bases). The V and J ends lost 4 bases and 5 bases respectively, with 15 bases between them. The germline V gene encodes CDR1 SGHRS and CDR2 YFSETQ. The length of the CDR3 is 14 residues. CDR3 DNA: TGCGCCAGCAGCACAAGGACGAGGGGAACTGAAGCTTTCTTT. Translating it yields CASSTRTRGTEAFF. Supplemented by reference TRBV5-1 and TRBJ1-1, the full variable domain reads KAGVTQTPRYLIKTRGQQVTLSCSPISGHRSVSWYQQTPGQGLQFLFEYFSETQRNKGNFPGRFSGRQFSNSRSEMNVSTLELGDSALYLCASSTRTRGTEAFFGQGTRLTVV.

The sample holds many counts of this clonotype. This sequence joins TRBV7-6 and TRBJ2-3; maybe TRBD2 (7 bases). The V end was cut by 5 bases, the J end by 9 bases, with 24 bases between. Germline V gene sequence: CDR1 SGHVS, CDR2 FNYEAQ. This CDR3 is 16 amino acids long. Here the CDR3 reads CASSLGQGGVGGTQYF. The CDR3 DNA reads as TGTGCCAGCAGCCTAGGCCAAGGGGGGGTAGGAGGGACGCAGTATTTT. Filled out from reference TRBV7-6 and TRBJ2-3, the complete variable domain reads GAGVSQSPRYKVTKRGQDVALRCDPISGHVSLYWYRQALGQGPEFLTYFNYEAQQDKSGLPNDRFSAERPEGSISTLTIQRTEQRDSAMYRCASSLGQGGVGGTQYFGPGTRLTVL.

The V and J genes are TRBV7-3 and TRBJ2-1; D gene ambiguous. Germline assignment: CDR1 SGHTA and CDR2 FQGTGA. This CDR3 is built from 15 residues. The V and J ends lost 5 bases and 7 bases respectively, with 18 bases between them. The CDR3 DNA follows: TGTGCCAGCAGCCCTCAGGTGGCAGGAGTTAATGAGCAGTTCTTC. As protein: CASSPQVAGVNEQFF.

The genes are TRBV11-2 and TRBJ1-4; 7 bases match TRBD1. The V and J ends lost 3 bases and 8 bases, in that order; junction bases with no gene match: 12. Germline V CDR1 and CDR2: SGHAT, FQNNGV. This CDR3 is built from 16 residues. For the CDR3, the DNA is TGTGCCAGCAGCTTCCTACCTCAGGGGGAAGGAGAAAAACTGTTTTTT. Translation gives CASSFLPQGEGEKLFF.